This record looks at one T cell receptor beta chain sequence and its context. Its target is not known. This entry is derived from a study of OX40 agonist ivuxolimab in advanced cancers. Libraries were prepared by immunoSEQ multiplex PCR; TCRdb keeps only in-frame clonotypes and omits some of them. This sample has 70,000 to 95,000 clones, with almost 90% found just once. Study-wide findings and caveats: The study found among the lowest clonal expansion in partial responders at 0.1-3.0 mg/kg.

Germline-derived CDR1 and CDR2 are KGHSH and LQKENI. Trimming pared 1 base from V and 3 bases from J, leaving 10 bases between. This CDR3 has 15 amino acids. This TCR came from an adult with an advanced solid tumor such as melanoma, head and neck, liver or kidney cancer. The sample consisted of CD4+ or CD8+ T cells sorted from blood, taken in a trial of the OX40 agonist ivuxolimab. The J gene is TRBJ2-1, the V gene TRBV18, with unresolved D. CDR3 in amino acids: CASSPRSLGYNEQFF. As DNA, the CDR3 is TGTGCCAGCTCACCACGGAGTCTGGGCTACAATGAGCAGTTCTTC.